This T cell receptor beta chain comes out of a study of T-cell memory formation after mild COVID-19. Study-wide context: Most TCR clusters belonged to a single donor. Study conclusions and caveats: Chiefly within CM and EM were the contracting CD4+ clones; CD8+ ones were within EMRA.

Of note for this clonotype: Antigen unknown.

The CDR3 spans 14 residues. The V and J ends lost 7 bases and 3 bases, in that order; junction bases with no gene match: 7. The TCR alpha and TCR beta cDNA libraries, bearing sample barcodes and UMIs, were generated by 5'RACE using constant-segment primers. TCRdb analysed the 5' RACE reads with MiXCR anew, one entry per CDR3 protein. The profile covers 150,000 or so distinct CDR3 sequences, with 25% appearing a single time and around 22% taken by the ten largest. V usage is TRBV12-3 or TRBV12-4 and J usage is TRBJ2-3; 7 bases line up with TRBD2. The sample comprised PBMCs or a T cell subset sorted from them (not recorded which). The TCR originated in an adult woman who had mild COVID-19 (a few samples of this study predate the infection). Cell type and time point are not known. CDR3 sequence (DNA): TGTGCCAGCACCTTTATTAGCGGGACAGATACGCAGTATTTT. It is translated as CASTFISGTDTQYF.